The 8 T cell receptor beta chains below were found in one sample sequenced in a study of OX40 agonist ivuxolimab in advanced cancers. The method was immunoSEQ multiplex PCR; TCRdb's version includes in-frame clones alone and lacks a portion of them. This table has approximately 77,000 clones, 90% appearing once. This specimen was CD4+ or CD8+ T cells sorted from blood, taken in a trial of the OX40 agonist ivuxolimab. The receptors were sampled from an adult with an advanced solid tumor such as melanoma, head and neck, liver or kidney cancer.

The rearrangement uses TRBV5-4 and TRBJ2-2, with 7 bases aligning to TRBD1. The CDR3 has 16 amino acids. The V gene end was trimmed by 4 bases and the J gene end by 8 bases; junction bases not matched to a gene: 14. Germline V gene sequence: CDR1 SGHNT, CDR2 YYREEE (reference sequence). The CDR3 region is CASSRFDRARVGELFF. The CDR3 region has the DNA TGTGCCAGCAGCCGATTCGACAGGGCAAGGGTGGGGGAGCTGTTTTTT.

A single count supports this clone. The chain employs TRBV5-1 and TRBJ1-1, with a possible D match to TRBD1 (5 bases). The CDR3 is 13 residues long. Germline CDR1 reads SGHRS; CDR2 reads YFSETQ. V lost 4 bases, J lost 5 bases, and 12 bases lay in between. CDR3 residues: CASSNPGGTEAFF. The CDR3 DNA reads TGCGCCAGCAGCAATCCCGGGGGGACTGAAGCTTTCTTT.

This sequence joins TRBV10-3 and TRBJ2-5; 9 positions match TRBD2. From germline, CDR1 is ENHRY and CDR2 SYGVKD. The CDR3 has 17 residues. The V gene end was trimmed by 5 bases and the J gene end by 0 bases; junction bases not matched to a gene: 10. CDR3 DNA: TGTGCCATCAGTCCGAGGGCTAGCGGGGTCTACCAAGAGACCCAGTACTTC. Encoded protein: CAISPRASGVYQETQYF.

CDR3 nucleotides: TGTGCCAGCAGTTTATTATCAGGGATAGGGAGCAATCAGCCCCAGCATTTT. Translating it yields CASSLLSGIGSNQPQHF. The J gene is TRBJ1-5, the V gene TRBV28, with D perhaps matching TRBD1 (5 bases). The V gene's germline CDR1 is MDHEN and CDR2 SYDVKM. This CDR3 is built from 17 residues. The ends were cut back, 1 base at V and 1 base at J, with 14 bases in the middle.

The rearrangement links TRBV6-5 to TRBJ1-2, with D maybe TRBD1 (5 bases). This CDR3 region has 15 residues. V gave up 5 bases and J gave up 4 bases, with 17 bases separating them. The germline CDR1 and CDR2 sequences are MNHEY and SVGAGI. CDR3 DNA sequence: TGTGCCAGCAGTGGCCTCGGACAAGGCGCCTATGGCTACACCTTC. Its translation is CASSGLGQGAYGYTF.

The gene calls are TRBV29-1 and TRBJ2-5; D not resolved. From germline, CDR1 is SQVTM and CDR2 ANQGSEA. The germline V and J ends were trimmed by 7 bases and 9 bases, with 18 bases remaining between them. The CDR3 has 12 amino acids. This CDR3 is CSALLPGLAQYF. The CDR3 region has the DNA TGCAGCGCCTTGCTCCCGGGCCTGGCCCAGTACTTC.

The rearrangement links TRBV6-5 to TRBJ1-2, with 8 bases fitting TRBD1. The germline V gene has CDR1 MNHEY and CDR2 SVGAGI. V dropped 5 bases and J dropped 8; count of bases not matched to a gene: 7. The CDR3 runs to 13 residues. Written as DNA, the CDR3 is TGTGCCAGCAGTAAACAGGGGGAGGACGGCTACACCTTC. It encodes CASSKQGEDGYTF.

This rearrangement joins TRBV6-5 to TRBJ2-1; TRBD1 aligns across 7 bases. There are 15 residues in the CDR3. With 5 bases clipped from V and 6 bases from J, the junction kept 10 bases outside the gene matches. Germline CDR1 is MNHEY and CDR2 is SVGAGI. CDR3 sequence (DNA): TGTGCCAGCAGTCGACAGGGACGGATCTCCAATGAGCAGTTCTTC. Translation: CASSRQGRISNEQFF.